A single sample gave rise to the 24 T cell receptor beta chains below, sequenced in a study of blood T cells in healthy people across ages. The use of a sample-barcoded 5' primer and a J-beta primer mix characterized a second PCR of roughly 6 to 11 cycles. TCRdb independently ran MiXCR on the 5' RACE reads; one entry per CDR3 protein. The table lists about 1.7 million distinct CDR3 sequences, 28% of them singletons. Sequenced sample: blood. The source is a woman aged 25 to 39 in good health.

The chain carries TRBV29-1 and TRBJ2-7; D possibly corresponds to TRBD2 (7 bases). The J call may be mistaken, given a closer DNA end match to TRBJ2-5. This CDR3 is built from 13 residues. CDR1 and CDR2 (germline): SQVTM, ANQGSEA. For the CDR3, the DNA is TGCAGCGTGGGGGGGGGCAGAGGGGAGACCCAGTACTTC. Protein product: CSVGGGRGETQYF.

The CDR3: CAWSERGRQPQHF. The CDR3, as DNA: TGTGCCTGGAGCGAAAGGGGGCGTCAGCCCCAGCATTTT. The rearrangement links TRBV30 to TRBJ1-5; 7 nucleotides match TRBD1. The V gene end was trimmed by 3 bases and the J gene end by 6 bases; junction bases not matched to a gene: 5. Germline V CDR1 and CDR2: GTSNPN, SVGIG (reference sequence). This CDR3 is 13 amino acids long.

This clonotype was counted between two and nine times. The genes are TRBV4-1 and TRBJ2-7; 8 bases fit TRBD2. The better agreement between TRBJ2-5 and the DNA end casts doubt on the J call. CDR3 size: 16 residues. Germline CDR1 reads MGHRA; CDR2 reads YSYEKL. CDR3 nucleotide sequence: TGCGCCAGCAGCCAAGAACTGTTAGCGGGGAAGGAGACCCAGTACTTC. Translating it yields CASSQELLAGKETQYF.

Only a few counts were recorded for this clonotype. Here the CDR3 reads CASRTGTPDGYTF. The DNA of the CDR3 is TGTGCCAGCAGAACCGGGACACCGGATGGCTACACCTTC. The chain links TRBV28 to TRBJ1-2, with D maybe TRBD1 (6 bases). This CDR3 spans 13 amino acids. The ends were cut back, 6 bases at V and 6 bases at J, with 14 bases in the middle. The V gene's germline CDR1 is MDHEN and CDR2 SYDVKM.

The gene calls are TRBV12-3 or TRBV12-4 and TRBJ1-1; D perhaps matches TRBD1 (5 bases). V lost 5 bases and J 0 bases, leaving 13 bases between the germline ends. The CDR3 is 15 amino acids. CDR3 sequence reads: CASSLQDNLNTEAFF. The CDR3 DNA is TGTGCCAGCAGTCTACAGGACAACTTGAACACTGAAGCTTTCTTT.

V is TRBV6-6 and J is TRBJ2-2; D is unresolved. Per the germline V gene, CDR1 is MNHNY and CDR2 is SVGAGI (reference sequence). This CDR3 is 13 amino acids long. V lost 6 bases, J lost 1 base, and 6 bases lay in between. DNA of the CDR3: TGTGCCAGCAGAGAGTGGAACACCGGGGAGCTGTTTTTT. It yields the protein CASREWNTGELFF.

The CDR3 here is CASNPSGAETQYF. The CDR3 bases are TGTGCCAGCAACCCCAGCGGGGCGGAGACCCAGTACTTC. The chain links TRBV9 to TRBJ2-5; 7 nucleotides match TRBD2. The CDR3 totals 13 residues. The V gene end was trimmed by 6 bases and the J gene end by 5 bases; junction bases not matched to a gene: 7. The germline V gene encodes CDR1 SGDLS and CDR2 YYNGEE.

This clonotype was seen repeatedly, ten times or more. The genes are TRBV25-1 and TRBJ2-7; 8 bases align to TRBD2. This CDR3 contains 16 residues. The germline V gene has CDR1 MGHDK and CDR2 SYGVNS. The V and J ends lost 0 bases and 0 bases, in that order; junction bases with no gene match: 4. The chain's CDR3 is CASSEYSGVASYEQYF. DNA for the CDR3: TGTGCCAGCAGTGAATATAGCGGGGTGGCCTCCTACGAGCAGTACTTC.

The sample holds a few counts of this clonotype. This chain links TRBV27 with TRBJ2-7; TRBD2 matches 8 bases. Looked up from germline, CDR1 is MNHEY and CDR2 is SMNVEV (reference sequence). The CDR3 is 13 amino acids. The V gene end was trimmed by 6 bases and the J gene end by 7 bases; junction bases not matched to a gene: 8. The CDR3 DNA is TGTGCCAGCAGACTAGCGGCCCCCGGAGAGCAGTACTTC. This encodes CASRLAAPGEQYF.

In its sample, this clonotype was seen once. A clone one base away is much larger, so this may be a read error. J is TRBJ2-1 and V is TRBV20-1; D gene uncertain. With 2 bases removed from V and 0 bases from J, the gap between germline ends came to 8 bases. The CDR3 extends over 14 amino acids. CDR1 DFQATT and CDR2 SNEGSKA come from the germline V gene (reference sequence). CDR3 sequence reads: CSARSRSSYNEQFF. The DNA of the CDR3 is TGCAGTGCTAGATCCCGGAGCTCCTACAATGAGCAGTTCTTC.

Concerning this clonotype itself: Germline and junction disagree at one end, which may indicate a read error. The chain joins TRBV20-1 to TRBJ1-2, with unresolved D. The germline V gene encodes CDR1 DFQATT and CDR2 SNEGSKA (reference sequence). The CDR3 has 16 residues. CDR3 DNA sequence: TGCAGTGCTAGAGTCCCGGCGGGAAGAGAAAACTATGGCTGCACCTTC. It is translated as CSARVPAGRENYGCTF.

This chain connects TRBV5-1 to TRBJ2-3; possible D gene TRBD1, 6 bases. The V gene's germline CDR1 is SGHRS and CDR2 YFSETQ. The CDR3 length is 13 residues. Trimming left V 4 bases short and J 6 bases short, with 12 bases between. The CDR3 DNA sequence: TGCGCCAGCAGCCCGCACAGGGCGGATACGCAGTATTTT. Amino acid sequence: CASSPHRADTQYF.

The sample holds a few counts of this clonotype. DNA for the CDR3: TGTGCCAGCGGCGCCGGGACAGGGTCGTCTGGGGCCAACGTCCTGACTTTC. This sequence encodes CASGAGTGSSGANVLTF. The rearrangement links TRBV6-1 to TRBJ2-6; 9 nucleotides align to TRBD1. This CDR3 spans 17 amino acids. Germline values: CDR1 MNHNS, CDR2 SASEGT. V lost 8 bases and J lost 1; bases outside the gene matches: 9.

This clonotype was counted only a few times. This sequence joins TRBV5-1 and TRBJ2-5; possibly TRBD2 for D (6 bases). The CDR3 consists of 14 residues. Per the germline V gene, CDR1 is SGHRS and CDR2 is YFSETQ. V shed 5 bases and J shed 5 bases, with 16 bases lying between them. The CDR3 spells CASRSGPEGETQYF. The CDR3 DNA reads TGCGCCAGCAGATCCGGACCGGAGGGGGAGACCCAGTACTTC.

This clonotype occurred many times. V usage is TRBV29-1 and J usage is TRBJ1-2; D gene unclear. Trimming stripped 7 bases from V and 7 bases from J, with 16 bases between. Germline V gene sequence: CDR1 SQVTM, CDR2 ANQGSEA. This CDR3 spans 12 amino acids. The CDR3 coding sequence is TGCAGCGCCGGCTCCCCGAGGGCTGGCTACACCTTC. Its translation: CSAGSPRAGYTF.

This chain links TRBV18 with TRBJ1-4; D is ambiguous. From germline, CDR1 is KGHSH and CDR2 LQKENI. There are 14 residues in the CDR3. V shed 3 bases and J shed 4 bases, with 9 bases lying between them. This CDR3 is CASSPEQLNEKLFF. Here the CDR3 DNA reads TGTGCCAGCTCACCCGAACAGCTTAATGAAAAACTGTTTTTT.

This clonotype occurred once. The CDR3 DNA reads as TGTGCCAGCAGTGCTGTGTGGGGCTCCTACGAGCAGTACTTC. Its translation: CASSAVWGSYEQYF. V is TRBV6-6 and J is TRBJ2-7; D is uncertain. The germline V gene has CDR1 MNHNY and CDR2 SVGAGI (reference sequence). Trimming removed 5 bases at V and 0 bases at J, with 11 bases between. This CDR3 contains 14 residues.

This chain joins TRBV6-2 or TRBV6-3 and TRBJ2-1, with 9 nucleotides matching TRBD2. The germline CDR1 and CDR2 sequences are MNHEY and SVGEGT. V trimming: 11 bases; J trimming: 4 bases; junction bases outside the gene matches: 6. This CDR3 region has 13 residues. CDR3 loop: CAVRTSDYNEQFF. The CDR3, as DNA: TGTGCCGTTAGGACTAGCGATTACAATGAGCAGTTCTTC.

The chain carries TRBV27 and TRBJ1-1, with 8 bases fitting TRBD1. The CDR3 contains 15 residues. V was pared by 0 bases and J by 3 bases, with 3 bases of the junction left unmatched. Germline CDR1 and CDR2: MNHEY and SMNVEV (reference sequence). CDR3 in amino acids: CASSLSQGAYTEAFF. The CDR3 DNA follows: TGTGCCAGCAGTTTATCCCAGGGGGCTTACACTGAAGCTTTCTTT.

This clonotype occurred a few times. V is TRBV6-6 and J is TRBJ2-3, with D possibly matching TRBD2 (5 bases). CDR1 and CDR2 from the germline V gene are MNHNY and SVGAGI (reference sequence). Trimming took 5 bases from V and 4 from J, leaving 10 bases between them. The CDR3 runs 13 residues. The CDR3 reads CASSEGAPDTQYF. The CDR3 DNA sequence: TGTGCCAGCAGTGAGGGAGCCCCAGATACGCAGTATTTT.

This clonotype showed up just a few times. The chain is built from TRBV7-9 and TRBJ1-4; perhaps TRBD1 as D (5 bases). This CDR3 is built from 15 residues. Trimming pared 4 bases from V and 4 bases from J, leaving 13 bases between. Looked up from germline, CDR1 is SEHNR and CDR2 is FQNEAQ (reference sequence). In DNA, the CDR3 is TGTGCCAGCAGCTCCCGGGACGTCCTTAATGAAAAACTGTTTTTT. Encoded protein: CASSSRDVLNEKLFF.

This clonotype has a handful of counts. The chain uses TRBV6-1 and TRBJ2-1, with 9 bases aligning to TRBD1. The CDR3 has 14 residues. The trim removed 8 bases at V and 3 bases at J, leaving 5 bases unmatched. Germline CDR1 and CDR2: MNHNS and SASEGT. DNA of the CDR3: TGTGCCAGCCGCGGGACAGGGATCTACAATGAGCAGTTCTTC. Encoded protein: CASRGTGIYNEQFF.

This clonotype was detected many times. The chain carries TRBV12-5 and TRBJ2-7; D remains unclear. There are 11 residues in the CDR3. Germline V gives CDR1 LGHNT, CDR2 FRNRAP. Between the trimmed V and J ends, which lost 3 bases and 5 bases, there was a span of 5 bases. CDR3 sequence reads: CASGFTDEQYF. For the CDR3, the DNA is TGTGCTAGTGGTTTCACCGACGAGCAGTACTTC. Drawing the rest from reference TRBV12-5 and TRBJ2-7, the complete variable domain is DARVTQTPRHKVTEMGQEVTMRCQPILGHNTVFWYRQTMMQGLELLAYFRNRAPLDDSGMPKDRFSAEMPDATLATLKIQPSEPRDSAVYFCASGFTDEQYFGPGTRLTVT.

This clonotype was found many times. This rearrangement joins TRBV5-1 to TRBJ2-6; D gene uncertain. Per the germline V gene, CDR1 is SGHRS and CDR2 is YFSETQ. The CDR3 covers 17 residues. Between the trimmed V and J ends, which lost 6 bases and 3 bases, there was a span of 19 bases. Here the CDR3 DNA reads TGCGCCAGCAACCCAGGAGCCTCTCTGATTGGGGCCAACGTCCTGACTTTC. Residues: CASNPGASLIGANVLTF.